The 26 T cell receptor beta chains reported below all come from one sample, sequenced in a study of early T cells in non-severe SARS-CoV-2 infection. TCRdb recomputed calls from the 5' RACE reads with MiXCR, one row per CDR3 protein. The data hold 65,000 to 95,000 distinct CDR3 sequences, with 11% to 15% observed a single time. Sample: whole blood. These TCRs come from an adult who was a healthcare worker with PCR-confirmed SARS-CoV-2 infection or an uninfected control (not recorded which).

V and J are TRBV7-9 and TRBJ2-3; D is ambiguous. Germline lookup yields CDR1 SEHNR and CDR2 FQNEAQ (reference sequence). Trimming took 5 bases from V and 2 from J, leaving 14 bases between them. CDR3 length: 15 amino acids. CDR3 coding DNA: TGTGCCAGCAGCCAACGCGCTCCCACCACAGATACGCAGTATTTT. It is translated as CASSQRAPTTDTQYF.

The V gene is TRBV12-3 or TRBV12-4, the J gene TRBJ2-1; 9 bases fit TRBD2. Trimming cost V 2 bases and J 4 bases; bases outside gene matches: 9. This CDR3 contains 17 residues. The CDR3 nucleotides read TGTGCCAGCAGTTTAACCCGGGGGACTAGCCCATACAATGAGCAGTTCTTC. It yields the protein CASSLTRGTSPYNEQFF.

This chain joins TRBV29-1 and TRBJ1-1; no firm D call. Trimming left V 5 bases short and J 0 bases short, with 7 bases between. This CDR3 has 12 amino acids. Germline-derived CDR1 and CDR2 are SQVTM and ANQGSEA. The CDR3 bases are TGCAGCGTTTCCCGGTTGAACACTGAAGCTTTCTTT. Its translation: CSVSRLNTEAFF.

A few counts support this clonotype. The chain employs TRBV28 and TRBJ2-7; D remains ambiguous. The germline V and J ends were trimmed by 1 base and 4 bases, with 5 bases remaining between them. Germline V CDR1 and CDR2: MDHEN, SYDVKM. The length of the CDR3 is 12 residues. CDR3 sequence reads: CASSLLDYEQYF. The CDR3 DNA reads TGTGCCAGCAGTTTATTGGATTACGAGCAGTACTTC.

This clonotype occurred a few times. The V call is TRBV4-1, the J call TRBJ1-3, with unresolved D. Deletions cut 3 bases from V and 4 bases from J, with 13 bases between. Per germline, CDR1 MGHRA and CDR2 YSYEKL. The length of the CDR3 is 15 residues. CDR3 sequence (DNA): TGCGCCAGCAGCCATAGCGATGCCAGGGGAAACACCATATATTTT. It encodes CASSHSDARGNTIYF.

CDR3 DNA: TGTGCCAGCAGCTTAGTTAACATCCAAGAGACCCAGTACTTC. Protein product: CASSLVNIQETQYF. The rearrangement links TRBV11-1 to TRBJ2-5; D call uncertain. The V end was cut by 1 base, the J end by 1 base, with 7 bases between. CDR3 size: 14 residues. Germline lookup yields CDR1 SGHAT and CDR2 FQDESV (reference sequence).

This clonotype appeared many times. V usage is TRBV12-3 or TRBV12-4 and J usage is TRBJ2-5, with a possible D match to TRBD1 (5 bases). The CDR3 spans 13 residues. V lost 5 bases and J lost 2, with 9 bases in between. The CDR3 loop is CASSPTDQETQYF. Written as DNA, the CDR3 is TGTGCCAGCAGTCCGACAGATCAAGAGACCCAGTACTTC.

The CDR3 DNA follows: TGCAGTGCTACCGGGGAGTACCTGGGGAACACTGAAGCTTTCTTT. This encodes CSATGEYLGNTEAFF. The chain uses TRBV20-1 and TRBJ1-1; D is undetermined. Germline-derived CDR1 and CDR2 are DFQATT and SNEGSKA (reference sequence). The V and J ends lost 4 bases and 1 base respectively, with 16 bases between them. This CDR3 comprises 15 residues.

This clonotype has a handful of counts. The CDR3 sequence: CSVGHGGGGSYNEQFF. The CDR3 coding sequence is TGCAGCGTAGGTCACGGAGGGGGCGGATCCTACAATGAGCAGTTCTTC. This rearrangement joins TRBV29-1 to TRBJ2-1, with a tentative D call TRBD1 (7 bases). CDR1 and CDR2 (germline): SQVTM, ANQGSEA. This CDR3 has 16 residues. V was shortened by 6 bases and J by 1 base, with 19 bases between the two germline ends.

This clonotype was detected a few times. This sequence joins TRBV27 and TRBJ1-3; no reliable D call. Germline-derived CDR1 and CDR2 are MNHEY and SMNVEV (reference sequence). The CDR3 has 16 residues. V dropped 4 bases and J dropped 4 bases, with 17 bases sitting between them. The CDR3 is CASSWRAISLGNTIYF. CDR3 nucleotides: TGTGCCAGCAGTTGGAGGGCAATCTCGCTCGGAAACACCATATATTTT.

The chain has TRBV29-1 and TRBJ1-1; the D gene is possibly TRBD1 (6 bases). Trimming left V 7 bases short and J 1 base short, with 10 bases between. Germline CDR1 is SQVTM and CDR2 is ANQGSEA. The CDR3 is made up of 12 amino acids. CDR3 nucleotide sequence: TGCAGCGCCACGACAGGGAACACTGAAGCTTTCTTT. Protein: CSATTGNTEAFF.

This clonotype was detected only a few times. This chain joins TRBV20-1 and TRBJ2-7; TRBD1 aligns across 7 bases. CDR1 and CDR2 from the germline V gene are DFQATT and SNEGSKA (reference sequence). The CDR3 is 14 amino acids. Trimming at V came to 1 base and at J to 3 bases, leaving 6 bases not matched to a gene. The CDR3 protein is CSARATDRVYEQYF. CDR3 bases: TGCAGTGCTAGAGCTACTGACAGGGTCTACGAGCAGTACTTC.

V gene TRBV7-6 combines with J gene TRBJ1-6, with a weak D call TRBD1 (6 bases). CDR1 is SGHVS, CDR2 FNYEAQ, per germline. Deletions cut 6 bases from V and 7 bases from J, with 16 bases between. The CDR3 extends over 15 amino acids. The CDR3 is CASSSAGVGNSPLHF. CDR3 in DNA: TGTGCCAGCAGTTCCGCAGGGGTAGGGAATTCACCCCTCCACTTT.

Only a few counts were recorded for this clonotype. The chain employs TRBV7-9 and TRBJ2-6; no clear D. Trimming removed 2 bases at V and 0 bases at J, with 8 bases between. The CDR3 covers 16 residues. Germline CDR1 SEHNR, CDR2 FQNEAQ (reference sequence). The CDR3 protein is CASSLTVNSGANVLTF. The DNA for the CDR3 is TGTGCCAGCAGCTTAACGGTCAACTCTGGGGCCAACGTCCTGACTTTC.

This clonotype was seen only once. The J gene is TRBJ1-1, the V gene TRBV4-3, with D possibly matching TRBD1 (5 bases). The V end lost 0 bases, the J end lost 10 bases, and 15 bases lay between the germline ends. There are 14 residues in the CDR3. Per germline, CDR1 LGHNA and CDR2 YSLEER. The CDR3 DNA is TGCGCCAGCAGCCAAGACAGGGCCTCACAAGGAGCTTTCTTT. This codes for CASSQDRASQGAFF.

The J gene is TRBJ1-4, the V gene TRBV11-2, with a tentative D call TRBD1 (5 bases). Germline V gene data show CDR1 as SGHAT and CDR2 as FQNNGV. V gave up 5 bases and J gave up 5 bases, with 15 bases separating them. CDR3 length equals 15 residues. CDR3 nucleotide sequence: TGTGCCAGCAGCGGAGGGGCCATGGGGAATGAAAAACTGTTTTTT. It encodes CASSGGAMGNEKLFF.

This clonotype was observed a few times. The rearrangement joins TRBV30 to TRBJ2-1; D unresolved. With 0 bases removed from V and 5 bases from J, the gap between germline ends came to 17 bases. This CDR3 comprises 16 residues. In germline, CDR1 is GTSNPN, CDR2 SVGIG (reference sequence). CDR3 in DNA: TGTGCCTGGAGTGTACGGGCCCTTCTAGATCACAATGAGCAGTTCTTC. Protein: CAWSVRALLDHNEQFF.

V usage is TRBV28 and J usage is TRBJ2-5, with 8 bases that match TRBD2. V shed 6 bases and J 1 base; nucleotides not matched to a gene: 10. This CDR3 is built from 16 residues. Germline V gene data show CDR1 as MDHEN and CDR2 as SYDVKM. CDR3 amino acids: CASSTPGTSPQETQYF. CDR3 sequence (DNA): TGTGCCAGCAGCACCCCCGGGACTAGTCCCCAAGAGACCCAGTACTTC.

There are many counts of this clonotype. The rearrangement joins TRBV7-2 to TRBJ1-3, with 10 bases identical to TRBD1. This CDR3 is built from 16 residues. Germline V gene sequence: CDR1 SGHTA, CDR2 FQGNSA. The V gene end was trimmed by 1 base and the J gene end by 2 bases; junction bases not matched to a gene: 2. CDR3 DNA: TGTGCCAGCAGCTTAGGGGGGACAGGGGCTGGAAACACCATATATTTT. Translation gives CASSLGGTGAGNTIYF. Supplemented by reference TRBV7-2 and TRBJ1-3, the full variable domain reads GAGVSQSPSNKVTEKGKDVELRCDPISGHTALYWYRQSLGQGLEFLIYFQGNSAPDKSGLPSDRFSAERTGGSVSTLTIQRTQQEDSAVYLCASSLGGTGAGNTIYFGEGSWLTVV.

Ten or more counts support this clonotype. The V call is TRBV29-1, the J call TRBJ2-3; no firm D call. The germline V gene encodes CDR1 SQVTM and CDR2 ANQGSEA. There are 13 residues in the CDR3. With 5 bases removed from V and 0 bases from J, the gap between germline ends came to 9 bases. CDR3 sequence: CSVLVTSTDTQYF. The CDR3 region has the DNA TGCAGCGTTTTGGTGACTAGCACAGATACGCAGTATTTT.

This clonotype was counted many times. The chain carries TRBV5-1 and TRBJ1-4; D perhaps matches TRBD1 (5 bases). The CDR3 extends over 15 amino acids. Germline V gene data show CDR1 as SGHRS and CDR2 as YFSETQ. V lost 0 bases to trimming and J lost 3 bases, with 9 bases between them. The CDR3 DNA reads TGCGCCAGCAGCTTGGGCGACAGCCCTAATGAAAAACTGTTTTTT. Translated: CASSLGDSPNEKLFF.

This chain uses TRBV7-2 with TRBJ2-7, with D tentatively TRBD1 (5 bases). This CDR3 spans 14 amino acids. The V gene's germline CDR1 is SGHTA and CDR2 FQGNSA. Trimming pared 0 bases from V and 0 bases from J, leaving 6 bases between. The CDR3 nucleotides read TGTGCCAGCAGCTTAGCGGGGCCCTCCTACGAGCAGTACTTC. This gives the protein CASSLAGPSYEQYF.

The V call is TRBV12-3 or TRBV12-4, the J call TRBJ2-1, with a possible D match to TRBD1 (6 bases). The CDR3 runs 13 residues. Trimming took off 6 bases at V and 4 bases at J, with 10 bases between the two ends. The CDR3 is CASRLDRYNEQFF. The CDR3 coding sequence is TGTGCCAGCAGACTCGACAGGTACAATGAGCAGTTCTTC.

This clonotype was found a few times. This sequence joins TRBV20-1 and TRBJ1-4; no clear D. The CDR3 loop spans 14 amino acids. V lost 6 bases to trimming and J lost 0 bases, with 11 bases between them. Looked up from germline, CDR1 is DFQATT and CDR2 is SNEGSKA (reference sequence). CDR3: CSATIVATNEKLFF. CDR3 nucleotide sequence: TGCAGTGCGACGATAGTTGCAACTAATGAAAAACTGTTTTTT.

The CDR3 DNA is TGCAGCGTGGACACTGAAGCTTTCTTT. Amino acid sequence: CSVDTEAFF. The chain uses TRBV29-1 and TRBJ1-1; no clear D gene. CDR1 is SQVTM, CDR2 ANQGSEA, per germline. The length of the CDR3 is 9 residues. With 6 bases removed from V and 3 bases from J, the gap between germline ends came to 2 bases.

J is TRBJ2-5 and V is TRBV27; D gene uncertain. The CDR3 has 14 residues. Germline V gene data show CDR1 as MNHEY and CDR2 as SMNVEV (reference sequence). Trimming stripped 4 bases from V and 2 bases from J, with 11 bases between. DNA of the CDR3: TGTGCCAGCAGTTCCCTAGTCACACAAGAGACCCAGTACTTC. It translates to CASSSLVTQETQYF.